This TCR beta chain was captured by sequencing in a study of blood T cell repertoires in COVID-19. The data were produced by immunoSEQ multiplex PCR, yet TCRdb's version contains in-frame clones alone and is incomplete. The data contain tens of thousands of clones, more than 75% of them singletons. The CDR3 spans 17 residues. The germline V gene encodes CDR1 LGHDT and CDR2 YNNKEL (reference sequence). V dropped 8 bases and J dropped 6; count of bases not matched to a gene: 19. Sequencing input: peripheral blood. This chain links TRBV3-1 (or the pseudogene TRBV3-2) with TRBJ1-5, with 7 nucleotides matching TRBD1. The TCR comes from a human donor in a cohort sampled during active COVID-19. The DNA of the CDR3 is TGTGCCAGCTCCCAAGGCAACAGGGGACCCCCACGTCAGCCCCAGCATTTT. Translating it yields CASSQGNRGPPRQPQHF.